The 32 T cell receptor beta chains listed next were all sequenced from one sample in a study of cytomegalovirus exposure and HLA in healthy donors. Using immunoSEQ multiplex PCR, the repertoire was profiled, and TCRdb retains in-frame clones only, with some absent. The repertoire holds about 82,000 clones, with about 92% as singletons. The sequencing input was PBMCs. The receptors derive from a man aged 18 to 29 in good health and CMV-seronegative.

The chain joins TRBV6-6 to TRBJ2-2; D is possibly TRBD1 (6 bases). The V and J ends lost 8 bases and 1 base respectively, with 17 bases between them. Germline V gives CDR1 MNHNY, CDR2 SVGAGI (reference sequence). The CDR3 has 16 amino acids. The CDR3, as DNA: TGTGCCAGCCTCCCGGTAGGACAGAGGAACACCGGGGAGCTGTTTTTT. Translated, it gives CASLPVGQRNTGELFF.

The rearrangement links TRBV6-1 to TRBJ2-7; D may be TRBD1 (5 bases). The CDR3 sequence is 13 residues long. Trimming shortened V by 3 bases and J by 6 bases, and 12 bases separated the two germline ends. Per the germline V gene, CDR1 is MNHNS and CDR2 is SASEGT. The CDR3 protein is CASSEGRVSEQYF. The CDR3 DNA follows: TGTGCCAGCAGTGAGGGCAGGGTTAGCGAGCAGTACTTC.

This clone occurred once. The chain employs TRBV7-3 and TRBJ2-1; 7 bases line up with TRBD2. Germline-derived CDR1 and CDR2 are SGHTA and FQGTGA. V lost 5 bases to trimming and J lost 6 bases; unmatched junction nucleotides: 13. This CDR3 contains 16 residues. CDR3 sequence: CASSPRPGGPPNEQFF. For the CDR3, the DNA is TGTGCCAGCAGCCCCCGACCGGGAGGCCCCCCCAATGAGCAGTTCTTC.

The chain recombines TRBV6-5 with TRBJ1-2; 7 bases are shared with TRBD1. The CDR3 spans 13 residues. V was clipped by 7 bases and J by 4 bases; unmatched bases: 6. The germline CDR1 and CDR2 sequences are MNHEY and SVGAGI. The CDR3 protein is CASKQGFGYGYTF. The DNA of the CDR3 is TGTGCCAGCAAACAGGGGTTTGGCTATGGCTACACCTTC.

V usage is TRBV4-3 and J usage is TRBJ1-1; D remains ambiguous. Trimming shortened V by 0 bases and J by 5 bases, and 16 bases separated the two germline ends. This CDR3 contains 16 residues. CDR1 and CDR2 (germline): LGHNA, YSLEER. In DNA, the CDR3 is TGCGCCAGCAGCCAAGAAAATTATCGGAGAGCGACTGAAGCTTTCTTT. It yields the protein CASSQENYRRATEAFF.

The rearrangement links TRBV30 to TRBJ2-1, with D possibly matching TRBD2 (6 bases). V was trimmed by 0 bases and J by 11 bases, leaving 23 bases between them. This CDR3 is 16 amino acids long. Looked up from germline, CDR1 is GTSNPN and CDR2 is SVGIG (reference sequence). DNA of the CDR3: TGTGCCTGGAGTGTATTGAGTCGTGGTAGCGGAGACAAGCAGTTCTTC. Protein sequence: CAWSVLSRGSGDKQFF.

This clone was counted only a few times. The J gene is TRBJ2-7, the V gene TRBV5-1; no clear D. Trimming took 1 base from V and 3 from J, leaving 8 bases between them. Looked up from germline, CDR1 is SGHRS and CDR2 is YFSETQ. The CDR3 spans 13 residues. The DNA of the CDR3 is TGCGCCAGCAGCTTGACAGTTCTCTACGAGCAGTACTTC. This translates into CASSLTVLYEQYF.

This clone came up once. CDR3 nucleotides: TGTGCCAGCAGCGATCATGGAGGGACCCAGTACTTC. Protein product: CASSDHGGTQYF. This rearrangement joins TRBV9 to TRBJ2-5; D is perhaps TRBD2 (5 bases). The CDR3 has 12 amino acids. Germline loops: CDR1 SGDLS, CDR2 YYNGEE. Trimming cost V 3 bases and J 7 bases, with 10 bases left between them.

This clone was observed a single time. The chain links TRBV5-1 to TRBJ2-2; 9 bases fit TRBD2. Germline-derived CDR1 and CDR2 are SGHRS and YFSETQ. There are 20 residues in the CDR3. V shed 2 bases and J 5 bases; nucleotides not matched to a gene: 19. The CDR3 DNA is TGCGCCAGCAGCTTAAGTGGTAGCGGGGGTTTCTGGAAAAGTACCGGGGAGCTGTTTTTT. This translates into CASSLSGSGGFWKSTGELFF.

The chain carries TRBV25-1 and TRBJ2-5; 13 bases align to TRBD2. J lost 1 base, V lost 1 base, and 3 bases had no gene match. Germline-derived CDR1 and CDR2 are MGHDK and SYGVNS. This CDR3 is 17 amino acids long. The DNA for the CDR3 is TGTGCCAGCAGTGAATCGACTAGCGGGAGGTTCCAAGAGACCCAGTACTTC. Protein sequence: CASSESTSGRFQETQYF.

The J gene is TRBJ2-1, the V gene TRBV19; weak D call: TRBD2 (5 bases). V lost 7 bases to trimming and J lost 3 bases, with 16 bases between them. The CDR3 consists of 15 residues. The germline V gene encodes CDR1 LNHDA and CDR2 SQIVND (reference sequence). CDR3: CASTEGAAFYNEQFF. The CDR3 nucleotides are TGTGCCAGTACCGAAGGAGCGGCTTTCTACAATGAGCAGTTCTTC.

The gene calls are TRBV6-6 and TRBJ2-2; 10 nucleotides line up with TRBD1. Germline lookup yields CDR1 MNHNY and CDR2 SVGAGI (reference sequence). The CDR3 contains 16 residues. Germline trimming cut 4 bases from V and 3 bases from J; bases unmatched to any gene: 5. CDR3 protein: CASSFPGQGYTGELFF. CDR3 nucleotide sequence: TGTGCCAGCAGTTTCCCGGGACAGGGGTACACCGGGGAGCTGTTTTTT.

V gene TRBV15 combines with J gene TRBJ1-2, with D unresolved. CDR1 is LNHNV, CDR2 YYDKDF, per germline (reference sequence). This CDR3 region has 13 residues. Deletions cut 1 base from V and 5 bases from J, with 8 bases between. CDR3 coding DNA: TGTGCCACCAGCAGAGGAGGGCCGTATGGCTACACCTTC. This translates into CATSRGGPYGYTF.

The V gene is TRBV5-8, the J gene TRBJ2-3, with D possibly matching TRBD2 (6 bases). The CDR3 covers 15 residues. Germline V CDR1 and CDR2: SGHTS, YDEGEE. V lost 2 bases, J lost 2 bases, and 12 bases lay in between. The DNA of the CDR3 is TGTGCCAGCAGCTTTCGGGGACTCTCCACAGATACGCAGTATTTT. Its protein is CASSFRGLSTDTQYF.

This clone is a singleton in its sample. The chain combines TRBV5-6 with TRBJ1-2; D unclear. The length of the CDR3 is 11 residues. The V end lost 3 bases, the J end lost 4 bases, and 4 bases lay between the germline ends. Germline V gives CDR1 SGHDT, CDR2 YYEEEE. CDR3 bases: TGTGCCAGCAGCTCACTCTATGGCTACACCTTC. This sequence encodes CASSSLYGYTF.

V gene TRBV7-2 combines with J gene TRBJ2-5; D is unresolved. The V end was cut by 2 bases, the J end by 2 bases, with 12 bases between. The germline gives CDR1 SGHTA, CDR2 FQGNSA. The CDR3 has 15 residues. The CDR3 protein is CASSLLVRIQETQYF. The CDR3 region has the DNA TGTGCCAGCAGCTTACTGGTCAGAATACAAGAGACCCAGTACTTC.

The CDR3 bases are TGTGCCAGCCGAGGGGGGGGCGAGCCCCAGCATTTT. Its protein is CASRGGGEPQHF. The chain uses TRBV25-1 and TRBJ1-5; tentative D call: TRBD1 (6 bases). Trimming cost V 8 bases and J 8 bases, with 13 bases left between them. The CDR3 sequence is 12 residues long. CDR1 is MGHDK, CDR2 SYGVNS, per germline.

This rearrangement joins TRBV4-2 to TRBJ2-2; no clear D. The CDR3 extends over 13 amino acids. The V end was cut by 3 bases, the J end by 8 bases, with 10 bases between. In germline, CDR1 is LGHNA, CDR2 YNFKEQ. Here the CDR3 DNA reads TGTGCCAGCAGCCATCCCCAGAGGGGGGAGCTGTTTTTT. Its protein product is CASSHPQRGELFF.

The chain has TRBV27 and TRBJ2-7; 7 bases line up with TRBD1. The V segment lost 2 bases and the J segment 1 base; nucleotides outside the gene matches: 2. The CDR3 extends over 14 amino acids. The germline CDR1 and CDR2 sequences are MNHEY and SMNVEV (reference sequence). The CDR3 is CASSLRGPSYEQYF. The CDR3, as DNA: TGTGCCAGCAGTTTAAGGGGGCCTTCCTACGAGCAGTACTTC.

V and J are TRBV6-5 and TRBJ1-3, with D unresolved. The CDR3 length is 15 residues. CDR1 is MNHEY and CDR2 is SVGAGI in the germline V gene. Trimming removed 3 bases at V and 2 bases at J, with 11 bases between. CDR3 amino acids: CASSYGPAAGNTIYF. Here the CDR3 DNA reads TGTGCCAGCAGTTATGGTCCGGCGGCTGGAAACACCATATATTTT.

The gene calls are TRBV10-3 and TRBJ1-6; D unresolved. The V and J ends lost 8 bases and 6 bases respectively, with 8 bases between them. Per the germline V gene, CDR1 is ENHRY and CDR2 is SYGVKD. The CDR3 is made up of 12 amino acids. CDR3 residues: CAIRDPNSPLHF. In DNA, the CDR3 is TGTGCCATCCGGGATCCTAATTCACCCCTCCACTTT.

The V call is TRBV5-1, the J call TRBJ2-7; TRBD1 matches 9 bases. Losses at the gene ends were 3 bases for V and 6 bases for J; bases not matched to a gene: 10. This CDR3 contains 15 residues. Germline CDR1 SGHRS, CDR2 YFSETQ. The DNA of the CDR3 is TGCGCCAGCAGCTCCTTACAGGGGGCTCAAGGCGAGCAGTACTTC. As protein: CASSSLQGAQGEQYF.

This clone was recorded only once. The V and J genes are TRBV19 and TRBJ1-5, with D uncertain. V was shortened by 5 bases and J by 9 bases, with 20 bases between the two germline ends. The CDR3 length is 15 residues. The germline V gene encodes CDR1 LNHDA and CDR2 SQIVND (reference sequence). The CDR3 spells CASSGLLDAPPPQHF. For the CDR3, the DNA is TGTGCCAGTAGTGGACTCCTAGATGCCCCGCCGCCCCAGCATTTT.

The chain joins TRBV6-6 to TRBJ2-5; unclear D gene. CDR3 length: 13 residues. CDR1 is MNHNY, CDR2 SVGAGI, per germline (reference sequence). The V and J ends lost 5 bases and 5 bases respectively, with 12 bases between them. The CDR3 DNA reads as TGTGCCAGCAGTCCCCGGATGGAGGAGACCCAGTACTTC. Translated, it gives CASSPRMEETQYF.

The chain has TRBV7-4 and TRBJ1-5, with 7 bases aligning to TRBD1. J lost 0 bases, V lost 6 bases, and 20 bases had no gene match. Per germline, CDR1 SGHVT and CDR2 SQSDAQ. The CDR3 sequence is 20 residues long. CDR3 sequence reads: CASSSVSGQGVCPSNQPQHF. The CDR3 DNA reads TGTGCCAGCAGTTCAGTATCGGGGCAGGGGGTGTGCCCTAGCAATCAGCCCCAGCATTTT.

The genes are TRBV5-4 and TRBJ2-1; a possible D gene is TRBD1 (6 bases). Between the trimmed V and J ends, which lost 3 bases and 4 bases, there was a span of 14 bases. The CDR3 has 15 residues. CDR1 is SGHNT, CDR2 YYREEE, per germline (reference sequence). For the CDR3, the DNA is TGTGCCAGCAGCTCACAGGGAAGGGGGTACAATGAGCAGTTCTTC. Protein sequence: CASSSQGRGYNEQFF.

The CDR3 spells CASTGPGNIQYF. CDR3 bases: TGTGCCAGTACCGGCCCGGGAAACATTCAGTACTTC. The chain employs TRBV19 and TRBJ2-4; D is unresolved. Germline-derived CDR1 and CDR2 are LNHDA and SQIVND (reference sequence). The ends were cut back, 7 bases at V and 6 bases at J, with 10 bases in the middle. This CDR3 spans 12 amino acids.

This chain uses TRBV15 with TRBJ2-2; 7 bases are shared with TRBD2. The CDR3 totals 18 residues. The germline gives CDR1 LNHNV, CDR2 YYDKDF (reference sequence). V lost 0 bases and J lost 5; bases outside the gene matches: 12. CDR3 amino acids: CATSRDLAGAARTGELFF. The CDR3, as DNA: TGTGCCACCAGCAGAGATTTAGCGGGTGCCGCTAGAACCGGGGAGCTGTTTTTT.

This sequence joins TRBV6-5 and TRBJ2-7; TRBD1 is a possible D gene (5 bases). The V and J ends lost 9 bases and 3 bases respectively, with 15 bases between them. CDR3 length: 13 residues. Germline V gene sequence: CDR1 MNHEY, CDR2 SVGAGI. The CDR3 is CASDPGSGYEQYF. In DNA, the CDR3 is TGTGCCAGTGATCCAGGGTCGGGCTACGAGCAGTACTTC.

The rearrangement links TRBV6-5 to TRBJ1-2; weak D call: TRBD1 (6 bases). Trimming cost V 2 bases and J 3 bases, with 10 bases left between them. The CDR3 totals 14 residues. Germline V gives CDR1 MNHEY, CDR2 SVGAGI. Here the CDR3 reads CASSYGGADYGYTF. For the CDR3, the DNA is TGTGCCAGCAGTTACGGGGGGGCCGACTATGGCTACACCTTC.

The chain recombines TRBV5-6 with TRBJ2-1; D unresolved. The V gene's germline CDR1 is SGHDT and CDR2 YYEEEE. There are 11 residues in the CDR3. V shed 7 bases and J shed 6 bases, with 8 bases lying between them. CDR3 protein: CASDAGNEQFF. The CDR3 DNA reads TGTGCCAGCGACGCAGGCAATGAGCAGTTCTTC.

The rearrangement links TRBV30 to TRBJ2-1; 7 bases fit TRBD1. Per germline, CDR1 GTSNPN and CDR2 SVGIG (reference sequence). J gave up 5 bases and V 4 bases, and 5 bases lay outside the gene matches. The CDR3 runs to 13 residues. CDR3 protein: CAWTPGTDNEQFF. For the CDR3, the DNA is TGTGCCTGGACCCCTGGGACAGACAATGAGCAGTTCTTC. The variable domain in full, with the rest retrieved from reference TRBV30 and TRBJ2-1, is SQTIHQWPATLVQPVGSPLSLECTVEGTSNPNLYWYRQAAGRGLQLLFYSVGIGQISSEVPQNLSASRPQDRQFILSSKKLLLSDSGFYLCAWTPGTDNEQFFGPGTRLTVL.